This T cell receptor beta chain emerged from a study of Ad26.COV2.S vaccination and SARS-CoV-2 variants. Germline CDR1 and CDR2: SGDLS and YYNGEE. The CDR3 spans 14 residues. Trimming cost V 4 bases and J 6 bases, with 14 bases left between them. The treatment is: 15 to 20 received Ad26.COV2.S at low or high dose, single or two shots; 5 received placebo; per-sample allocation not given. Samples were taken on day 63 after the first vaccine or placebo injection. Whoever gave the sample was an adult aged 18-55 years in Boston. TCRdb keeps only in-frame clones here, not all; method: immunoSEQ multiplex PCR. The table has 200,000 to 300,000 clones, roughly 85% seen once; the top ten hold roughly 3%. Study-level points and caveats: Recipients of either vaccine or placebo displayed similar breadth of non-spike TCRs. An underestimation of total T cell responses may have resulted from the TCR breadth and depth analyses.

About this clone itself: Its antigen is unknown.

The gene calls are TRBV9 and TRBJ1-5; tentatively, D is TRBD1 (5 bases). Sample: peripheral blood, taken in a trial of Ad26.COV2.S vaccine versus placebo. This clonotype was obtained from a person between 18 and 60 years old who received the Ad26.COV2.S COVID-19 vaccine or a placebo. This CDR3 is CASSQGVGGQPQHF. The DNA for the CDR3 is TGTGCCAGCAGCCAAGGGGTAGGCGGTCAGCCCCAGCATTTT.